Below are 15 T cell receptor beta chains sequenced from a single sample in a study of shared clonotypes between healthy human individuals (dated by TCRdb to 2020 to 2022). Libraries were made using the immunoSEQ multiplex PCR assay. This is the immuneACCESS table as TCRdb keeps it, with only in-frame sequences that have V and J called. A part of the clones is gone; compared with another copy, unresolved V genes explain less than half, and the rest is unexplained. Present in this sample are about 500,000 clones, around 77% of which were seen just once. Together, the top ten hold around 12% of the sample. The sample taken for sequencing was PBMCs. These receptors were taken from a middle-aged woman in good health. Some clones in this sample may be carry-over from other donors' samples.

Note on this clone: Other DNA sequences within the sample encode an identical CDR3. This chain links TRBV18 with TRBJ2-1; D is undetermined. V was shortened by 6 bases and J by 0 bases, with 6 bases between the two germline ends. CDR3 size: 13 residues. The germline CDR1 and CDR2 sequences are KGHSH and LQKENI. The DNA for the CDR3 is TGTGCCAGCTCTGCGGACTCCTACAATGAGCAGTTCTTC. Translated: CASSADSYNEQFF.

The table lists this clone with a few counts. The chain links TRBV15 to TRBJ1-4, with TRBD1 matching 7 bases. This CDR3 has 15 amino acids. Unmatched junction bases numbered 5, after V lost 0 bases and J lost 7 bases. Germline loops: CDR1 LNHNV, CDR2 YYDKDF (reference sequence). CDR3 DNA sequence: TGTGCCACCAGCAGAGATCAGACAGGGAGTGAAAAACTGTTTTTT. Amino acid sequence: CATSRDQTGSEKLFF.

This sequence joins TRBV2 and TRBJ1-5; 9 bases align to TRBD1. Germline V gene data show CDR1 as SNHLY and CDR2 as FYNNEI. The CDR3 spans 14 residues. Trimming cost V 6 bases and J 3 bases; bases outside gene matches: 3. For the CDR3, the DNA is TGTGCCAGCAGGGGGACAGGGTTCAATCAGCCCCAGCATTTT. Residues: CASRGTGFNQPQHF.

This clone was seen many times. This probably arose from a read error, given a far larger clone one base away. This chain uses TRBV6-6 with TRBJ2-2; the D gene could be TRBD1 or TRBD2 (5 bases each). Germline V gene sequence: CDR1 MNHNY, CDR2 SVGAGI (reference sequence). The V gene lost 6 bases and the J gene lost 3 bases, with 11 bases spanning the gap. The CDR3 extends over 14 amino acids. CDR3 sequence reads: CASRSGTYTGELFF. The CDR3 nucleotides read TGTGCCAGCAGGTCAGGGACGTACACCGGGGAGCTGTTTTTT.

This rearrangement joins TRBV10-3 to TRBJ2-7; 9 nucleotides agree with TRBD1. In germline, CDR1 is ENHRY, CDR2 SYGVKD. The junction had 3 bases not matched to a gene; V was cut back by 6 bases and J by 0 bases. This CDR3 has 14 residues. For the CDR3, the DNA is TGTGCCATCAGCGTGACAGGGGGCTCCTACGAGCAGTACTTC. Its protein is CAISVTGGSYEQYF.

The CDR3 DNA sequence: TGTGCCAGCAGCTCCTTCTCTAGCAATCAGCCCCAGCATTTT. This translates into CASSSFSSNQPQHF. The chain combines TRBV7-2 with TRBJ1-5; D is ambiguous. Per germline, CDR1 SGHTA and CDR2 FQGNSA. V shed 4 bases and J shed 0 bases, with 7 bases lying between them. This CDR3 contains 14 residues.

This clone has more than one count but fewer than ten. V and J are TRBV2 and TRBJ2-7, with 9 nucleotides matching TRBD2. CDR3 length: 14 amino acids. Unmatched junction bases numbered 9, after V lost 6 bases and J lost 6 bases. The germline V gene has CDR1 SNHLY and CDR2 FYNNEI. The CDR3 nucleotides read TGTGCCAGCAGAGTTAGCGGGAGCAGCTCCGAGCAGTACTTC. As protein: CASRVSGSSSEQYF.

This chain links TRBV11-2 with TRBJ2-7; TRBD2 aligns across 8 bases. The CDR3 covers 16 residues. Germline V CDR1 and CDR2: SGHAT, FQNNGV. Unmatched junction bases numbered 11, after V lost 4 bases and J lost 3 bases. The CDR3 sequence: CASSSAGGSGSYEQYF. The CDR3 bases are TGTGCCAGCAGCTCAGCGGGCGGAAGCGGGAGCTACGAGCAGTACTTC.

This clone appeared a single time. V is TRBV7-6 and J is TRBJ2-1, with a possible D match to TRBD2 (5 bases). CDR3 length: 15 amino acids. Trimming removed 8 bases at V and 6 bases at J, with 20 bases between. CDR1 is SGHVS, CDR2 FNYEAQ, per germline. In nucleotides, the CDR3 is TGTGCCAGCTCTCGATTCGAGCGAGGGAGCAATGAGCAGTTCTTC. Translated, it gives CASSRFERGSNEQFF.

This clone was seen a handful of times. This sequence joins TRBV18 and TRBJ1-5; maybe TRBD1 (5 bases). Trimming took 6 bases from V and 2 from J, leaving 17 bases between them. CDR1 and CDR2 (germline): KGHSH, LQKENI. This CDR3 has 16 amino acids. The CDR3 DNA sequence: TGTGCCAGCTCCTACGGAGGGGCCGGGGGCAATCAGCCCCAGCATTTT. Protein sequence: CASSYGGAGGNQPQHF.

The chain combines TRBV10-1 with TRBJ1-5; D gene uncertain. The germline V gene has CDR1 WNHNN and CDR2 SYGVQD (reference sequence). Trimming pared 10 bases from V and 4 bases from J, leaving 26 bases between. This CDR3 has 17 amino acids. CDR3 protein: CAILPWTTGGLNQPQHF. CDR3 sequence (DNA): TGCGCCATCCTGCCTTGGACCACCGGAGGGCTTAATCAGCCCCAGCATTTT.

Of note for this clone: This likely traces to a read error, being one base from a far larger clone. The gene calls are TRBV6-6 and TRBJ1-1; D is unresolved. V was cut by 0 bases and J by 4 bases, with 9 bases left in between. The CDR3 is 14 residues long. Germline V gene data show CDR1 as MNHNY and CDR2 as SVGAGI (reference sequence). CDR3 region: CASSYSTLSTEAFF. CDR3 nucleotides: TGTGCCAGCAGTTACTCGACTCTGAGCACTGAAGCTTTCTTT.

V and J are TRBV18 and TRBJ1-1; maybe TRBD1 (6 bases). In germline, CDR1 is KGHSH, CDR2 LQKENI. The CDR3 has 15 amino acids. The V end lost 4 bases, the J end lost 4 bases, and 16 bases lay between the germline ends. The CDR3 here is CASSLSEGGGTEAFF. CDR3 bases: TGTGCCAGCTCACTTTCTGAGGGGGGAGGCACTGAAGCTTTCTTT.

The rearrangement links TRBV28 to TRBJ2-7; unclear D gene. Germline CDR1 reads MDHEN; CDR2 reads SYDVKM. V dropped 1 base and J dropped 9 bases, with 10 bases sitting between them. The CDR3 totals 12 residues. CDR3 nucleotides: TGTGCCAGCAGTTTATCCGTTGGTCTGCAGTACTTC. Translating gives CASSLSVGLQYF. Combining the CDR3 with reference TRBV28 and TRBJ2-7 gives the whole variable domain DVKVTQSSRYLVKRTGEKVFLECVQDMDHENMFWYRQDPGLGLRLIYFSYDVKMKEKGDIPEGYSVSREKKERFSLILESASTNQTSMYLCASSLSVGLQYFGPGTRLTVT.

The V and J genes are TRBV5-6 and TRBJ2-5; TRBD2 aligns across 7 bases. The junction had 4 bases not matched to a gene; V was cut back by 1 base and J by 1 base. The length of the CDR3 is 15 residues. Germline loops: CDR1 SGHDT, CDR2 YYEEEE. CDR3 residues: CASSLRGGVQETQYF. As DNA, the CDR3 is TGTGCCAGCAGCTTGAGGGGAGGGGTCCAAGAGACCCAGTACTTC. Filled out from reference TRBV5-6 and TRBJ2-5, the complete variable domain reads DAGVTQSPTHLIKTRGQQVTLRCSPKSGHDTVSWYQQALGQGPQFIFQYYEEEERQRGNFPDRFSGHQFPNYSSELNVNALLLGDSALYLCASSLRGGVQETQYFGPGTRLLVL.